Listed here is a single TCR beta chain. The sample is drawn from a study of control samples from healthy donors and cancer patients. Clones were sequenced by immunoSEQ multiplex PCR, and TCRdb holds only the in-frame ones, with some missing. Counted here are some 160,000 clones, about 94% occurring once; the ten biggest clones make up approximately 8%. Germline assignment: CDR1 SGHNT and CDR2 YYREEE (reference sequence). The CDR3 covers 12 residues. With V trimmed by 2 bases and J by 9 bases, 1 base remained unmatched. The sequencing sample was made of blood. V gene TRBV5-4 combines with J gene TRBJ2-1, with 8 nucleotides matching TRBD2. This receptor was obtained from a woman in her thirties or forties in good health. The CDR3 nucleotides are TGTGCCAGCAGCTTTAGCGGGGTTGAGCAGTTCTTC. It is translated as CASSFSGVEQFF.